The 29 T cell receptor beta chains given below trace back to one sample, sequenced in a study of blood T cells in healthy people across ages. A sample-barcoded 5' primer and a J-beta primer mix were used in a second PCR of about 6 to 12 cycles. TCRdb re-analysed the 5' RACE reads in MiXCR, keeping a single row per CDR3 protein. The table has hundreds of thousands of distinct CDR3 sequences, more than 20% seen once. The specimen sequenced was blood. Receptors originate from a man between 65 and 85 years old in good health.

The rearrangement links TRBV5-1 to TRBJ1-2, with 9 nucleotides matching TRBD1. The CDR3 sequence is 15 residues long. Germline CDR1 and CDR2: SGHRS and YFSETQ. With V trimmed by 4 bases and J by 4 bases, 8 bases remained unmatched. Here the CDR3 reads CASSVGQGFSYGYTF. DNA of the CDR3: TGCGCCAGCAGCGTGGGACAGGGCTTTTCCTATGGCTACACCTTC.

The chain links TRBV14 to TRBJ2-7; TRBD2 matches 9 bases. The CDR3 loop spans 14 amino acids. The junction had 4 bases not matched to a gene; V was cut back by 1 base and J by 6 bases. CDR1 SGHDN and CDR2 FVKESK come from the germline V gene. The DNA of the CDR3 is TGTGCCAGCAGCCAAGCTGGCGGGAGGGGCGAGCAGTACTTC. Translation: CASSQAGGRGEQYF.

This clonotype has a handful of counts. The genes are TRBV5-1 and TRBJ2-2; perhaps TRBD2 as D (6 bases). V was shortened by 4 bases and J by 10 bases, with 14 bases between the two germline ends. This CDR3 is 13 amino acids long. Germline CDR1 is SGHRS and CDR2 is YFSETQ. The CDR3 protein is CASSKGGKEELFF. Here the CDR3 DNA reads TGCGCCAGCAGCAAGGGAGGAAAGGAGGAGCTGTTTTTT.

Ten or more counts support this clonotype. The germline gene is not matched at one end of the junction; a read error may be the cause. The J gene is TRBJ2-5, the V gene TRBV5-5; TRBD1 matches at 9 bases. In germline, CDR1 is SGHKS, CDR2 YYEKEE (reference sequence). CDR3 size: 13 residues. The CDR3 DNA is TGTGCCAGCAGCTCCGGGACAGGGTACCTTCTGGACTTC. This gives the protein CASSSGTGYLLDF.

This clonotype was counted a few times. The chain carries TRBV24-1 and TRBJ2-7; unclear D gene. V dropped 4 bases and J dropped 7 bases, with 16 bases sitting between them. Germline loops: CDR1 KGHDR, CDR2 SFDVKD. The CDR3 contains 14 residues. The CDR3 spells CATSEVDGGVEQYF. CDR3 in DNA: TGTGCCACCAGTGAAGTGGACGGTGGCGTTGAGCAGTACTTC.

J is TRBJ1-2 and V is TRBV7-6; TRBD1 is a possible D gene (5 bases). V dropped 7 bases and J dropped 7 bases, with 25 bases sitting between them. Germline lookup yields CDR1 SGHVS and CDR2 FNYEAQ. This CDR3 is built from 16 residues. For the CDR3, the DNA is TGTGCCAGCAAACCCCATCGGGTATCCAGGGCAGGTGGCTACACCTTC. This translates into CASKPHRVSRAGGYTF. Full variable domain (outside the CDR3, taken from reference TRBV7-6 and TRBJ1-2): GAGVSQSPRYKVTKRGQDVALRCDPISGHVSLYWYRQALGQGPEFLTYFNYEAQQDKSGLPNDRFSAERPEGSISTLTIQRTEQRDSAMYRCASKPHRVSRAGGYTFGSGTRLTVV.

This clonotype has just one count. A much larger clone differs from this one at a single base, so this may be a read error. This chain connects TRBV4-1 to TRBJ1-4; maybe TRBD1 (5 bases). This CDR3 comprises 15 residues. Germline-derived CDR1 and CDR2 are MGHRA and YSYEKL. Here the CDR3 DNA reads TGCGCCAGCAGCGCTCAGGGCGCCACTAATGAAAAACTGCTTTTT. It yields the protein CASSAQGATNEKLLF.

This clonotype was counted many times. The V gene is TRBV7-2, the J gene TRBJ2-3; D ambiguous. The V end lost 5 bases, the J end lost 4 bases, and 19 bases lay between the germline ends. Germline V gives CDR1 SGHTA, CDR2 FQGNSA. The CDR3 has 16 residues. The chain's CDR3 is CASSIRLGLKPDTQYF. In DNA form, the CDR3 reads TGTGCCAGCAGCATTCGGCTGGGCTTAAAACCAGATACGCAGTATTTT.

Only a few counts were recorded for this clonotype. This chain connects TRBV7-2 to TRBJ1-6, with no clear D. The V gene lost 1 base and the J gene lost 7 bases, with 17 bases spanning the gap. Germline values: CDR1 SGHTA, CDR2 FQGNSA. The CDR3 length is 17 residues. CDR3 sequence: CASSLVGVPAFNSPLHF. DNA of the CDR3: TGTGCCAGCAGCTTAGTTGGGGTGCCCGCCTTCAATTCACCCCTCCACTTT.

The chain has TRBV6-2 or TRBV6-3 and TRBJ2-1; TRBD2 agrees at 9 bases. The CDR3 covers 17 residues. V shed 2 bases and J 1 base; nucleotides not matched to a gene: 6. The germline V gene encodes CDR1 MNHEY and CDR2 SVGEGT. CDR3 region: CASSYESGRPSYNEQFF. In DNA, the CDR3 is TGTGCCAGCAGTTACGAGAGCGGGAGGCCGTCCTACAATGAGCAGTTCTTC.

V gene TRBV11-2 combines with J gene TRBJ1-4; tentative D call: TRBD1 (6 bases). The V and J ends lost 5 bases and 7 bases respectively, with 20 bases between them. This CDR3 comprises 16 residues. CDR1 and CDR2 from the germline V gene are SGHAT and FQNNGV. The CDR3 coding sequence is TGTGCCAGCAGCCCAGGAGGGGGACCCCTTAGTGAAAAACTGTTTTTT. This translates into CASSPGGGPLSEKLFF.

This sequence joins TRBV4-3 and TRBJ2-5, with D perhaps TRBD1 (6 bases). Trimming shortened V by 1 base and J by 1 base, and 13 bases separated the two germline ends. The germline CDR1 and CDR2 sequences are LGHNA and YSLEER. This CDR3 has 16 residues. The CDR3 nucleotides are TGCGCCAGCAGCCAAGCCTCCGGCAGGGGCCAAGAGACCCAGTACTTC. It translates to CASSQASGRGQETQYF.

The chain has TRBV9 and TRBJ2-5; tentatively, D is TRBD2 (6 bases). The germline V and J ends were trimmed by 0 bases and 5 bases, with 11 bases remaining between them. The germline CDR1 and CDR2 sequences are SGDLS and YYNGEE. The CDR3 contains 14 residues. CDR3 amino acids: CASSVDGGKETQYF. The CDR3 DNA reads TGTGCCAGCAGCGTAGATGGGGGGAAGGAGACCCAGTACTTC.

The chain joins TRBV20-1 to TRBJ2-3; 7 bases fit TRBD2. The CDR3 has 16 residues. The germline gives CDR1 DFQATT, CDR2 SNEGSKA (reference sequence). Trimming removed 1 base from V and 0 bases from J; junction bases left unmatched: 7. This CDR3 is CSARGSLAASTDTQYF. The DNA for the CDR3 is TGCAGTGCTAGAGGTTCCCTAGCGGCTAGCACAGATACGCAGTATTTT.

V and J are TRBV10-2 and TRBJ2-5, with a weak D call TRBD1 (5 bases). The better agreement between TRBJ2-7 and the DNA end casts doubt on the J call. The CDR3 extends over 16 amino acids. Germline V gives CDR1 WSHSY, CDR2 SAAADI. The CDR3 bases are TGCGCCACCCAAGAGTTTGTGGGGCATAGCTCCTACGAGCAGTACTTC. Protein product: CATQEFVGHSSYEQYF.

This clonotype was observed a few times. This chain links TRBV7-2 with TRBJ2-3, with TRBD2 matching 7 bases. J gave up 4 bases and V 1 base, and 5 bases lay outside the gene matches. CDR3 size: 15 residues. The germline CDR1 and CDR2 sequences are SGHTA and FQGNSA. The CDR3 DNA reads as TGTGCCAGCAGCTTAGGATCGGGAGGAGCAGATACGCAGTATTTT. The encoded protein is CASSLGSGGADTQYF.

V gene TRBV5-5 combines with J gene TRBJ2-3, with D maybe TRBD1 (7 bases). This CDR3 has 16 residues. V was pared by 0 bases and J by 1 base, with 12 bases between. CDR1 and CDR2 from the germline V gene are SGHKS and YYEKEE (reference sequence). CDR3 coding DNA: TGTGCCAGCAGCTTGGGCGGAGGGGGCCGCACAGATACGCAGTATTTT. It translates to CASSLGGGGRTDTQYF.

Details on this clonotype: Germline and junction disagree at one end, which may indicate a read error. J is TRBJ2-3 and V is TRBV28; TRBD2 is a possible D gene (5 bases). The CDR3 length is 12 residues. Germline values: CDR1 MDHEN, CDR2 SYDVKM. The CDR3 DNA is TGTGTCAGCGGAAGGGACACAGATACGCAGTATTTT. Translation gives CVSGRDTDTQYF.

This clonotype has only a few counts. This rearrangement joins TRBV3-1 to TRBJ2-3, with 14 bases that match TRBD2. V trimming: 5 bases; J trimming: 2 bases; junction bases outside the gene matches: 9. Germline loops: CDR1 LGHDT, CDR2 YNNKEL (reference sequence). The CDR3 loop spans 18 amino acids. CDR3 sequence (DNA): TGTGCCAGCAGCATCGACGGACTAGCGGGAGGTCCCACAGATACGCAGTATTTT. Translation gives CASSIDGLAGGPTDTQYF.

The chain joins TRBV7-2 to TRBJ2-5, with D perhaps TRBD2 (6 bases). Per germline, CDR1 SGHTA and CDR2 FQGNSA. V dropped 3 bases and J dropped 0 bases, with 11 bases sitting between them. The CDR3 extends over 15 amino acids. The CDR3, as DNA: TGTGCCAGCAGCTTTCCGGGGGTATACCAAGAGACCCAGTACTTC. It is translated as CASSFPGVYQETQYF.

The chain couples TRBV5-1 to TRBJ2-2; tentatively, D is TRBD2 (5 bases). V was trimmed by 0 bases and J by 0 bases, leaving 9 bases between them. The CDR3 has 16 amino acids. The V gene's germline CDR1 is SGHRS and CDR2 YFSETQ. This CDR3 is CASSLDVGTNTGELFF. The CDR3 nucleotides read TGCGCCAGCAGCTTGGATGTCGGGACGAACACCGGGGAGCTGTTTTTT.

The chain combines TRBV20-1 with TRBJ2-1; D is possibly TRBD2 (6 bases). The CDR3 loop spans 15 amino acids. Trimming took 1 base from V and 3 from J, leaving 13 bases between them. Germline CDR1 reads DFQATT; CDR2 reads SNEGSKA (reference sequence). CDR3 sequence: CSARVETRLYNEQFF. The CDR3 coding sequence is TGCAGTGCTAGAGTGGAGACTAGGCTCTACAATGAGCAGTTCTTC.

This clonotype has a handful of counts. This chain links TRBV12-3 or TRBV12-4 with TRBJ2-7, with D tentatively TRBD1 (5 bases). The CDR3 totals 14 residues. The germline V and J ends were trimmed by 6 bases and 1 base, with 13 bases remaining between them. CDR3 sequence (DNA): TGTGCCAGCAGGAAACAGGTTACATCCTACGAGCAGTACTTC. Its translation is CASRKQVTSYEQYF.

The rearrangement uses TRBV3-1 and TRBJ2-5; 7 bases agree with TRBD1. The end of the DNA fits TRBJ2-1 better, so the J call may be wrong. Germline CDR1 LGHDT, CDR2 YNNKEL (reference sequence). This CDR3 is built from 16 residues. CDR3 in DNA: TGTGCCAGCAGCGAAACCGGGACAGCTATCTACAATGAGCAGTTCTTC. Amino acid sequence: CASSETGTAIYNEQFF.

J is TRBJ2-5 and V is TRBV18, with D perhaps TRBD1 (6 bases). The germline V gene encodes CDR1 KGHSH and CDR2 LQKENI. The CDR3 totals 16 residues. V dropped 3 bases and J dropped 1 base, with 15 bases sitting between them. CDR3 in amino acids: CASSPGAGGFQETQYF. As DNA, the CDR3 is TGTGCCAGCTCACCGGGGGCAGGAGGATTCCAAGAGACCCAGTACTTC.

The V call is TRBV3-1, the J call TRBJ2-5, with D unclear. The germline V gene encodes CDR1 LGHDT and CDR2 YNNKEL (reference sequence). V lost 4 bases, J lost 5 bases, and 8 bases lay in between. This CDR3 has 12 residues. The CDR3 DNA is TGTGCCAGCAGCCGGTTTCGGGAGACCCAGTACTTC. Amino acid sequence: CASSRFRETQYF.

This clonotype was observed a few times. The gene calls are TRBV28 and TRBJ2-7; D is ambiguous. V lost 4 bases to trimming and J lost 6 bases, with 16 bases between them. CDR1 and CDR2 from the germline V gene are MDHEN and SYDVKM. CDR3 length: 14 residues. CDR3 in amino acids: CASSSETPHSEQYF. The CDR3 coding sequence is TGTGCCAGCAGTTCCGAGACCCCCCACTCCGAGCAGTACTTC.

The chain combines TRBV14 with TRBJ2-3; perhaps TRBD2 as D (5 bases). Germline assignment: CDR1 SGHDN and CDR2 FVKESK. The ends were cut back, 0 bases at V and 2 bases at J, with 12 bases in the middle. CDR3 length: 16 residues. CDR3 DNA: TGTGCCAGCAGCCAAGATCCGGGCGGGTACACAGATACGCAGTATTTT. It codes for CASSQDPGGYTDTQYF.

A few counts support this clonotype. The V and J genes are TRBV3-1 and TRBJ2-5; D unclear. V lost 2 bases and J lost 2, with 12 bases in between. CDR1 and CDR2 from the germline V gene are LGHDT and YNNKEL (reference sequence). There are 15 residues in the CDR3. The CDR3 nucleotides are TGTGCCAGCAGCCAAACCTTGCCTGGTCAAGAGACCCAGTACTTC. Its translation is CASSQTLPGQETQYF.